This T cell receptor (beta chain) was found in a study of cytomegalovirus exposure and HLA in healthy donors. Study outcomes and limitations: Cytomegalovirus association was listed for around 180 TCR beta chains.

V was clipped by 5 bases and J by 6 bases; unmatched bases: 10. This CDR3 is built from 16 residues. CDR1 is MDHEN and CDR2 is SYDVKM in the germline V gene. Worth noting for this clone: Its antigen is as yet unknown.

Sequenced by immunoSEQ multiplex PCR; TCRdb stores in-frame clones only, minus some. The data contain 50,000 or so clones, roughly 94% of them singletons. This receptor was identified in a man between 18 and 35 years old in good health and CMV-seronegative. The chain recombines TRBV28 with TRBJ2-3, with TRBD2 matching 11 bases. Sequencing was done on a sample of PBMCs. For the CDR3, the DNA is TGTGCCAGCAGTCAAGTAGCGGGAGGGCCAGCGGATACGCAGTATTTT. It codes for CASSQVAGGPADTQYF.